One sample yielded the 10 T cell receptor beta chains listed below, sequenced in a study of identical twins. Each CDR3 protein gets one entry after TCRdb re-called the 5' RACE reads with MiXCR. The sample yields approximately 530,000 distinct CDR3 sequences, around 24% seen once. This same sample was also taken into another study, of yellow fever vaccine responses in identical twins.

The sample taken for sequencing was CD4+ T cells sorted from blood. The receptors come from a woman under 30 in good health.

Regarding this clonotype: A read error may produce the germline difference seen at one junction end. The CDR3 nucleotides are TGCGCCAGCAGCTCCCAAGAGACCCGGTACTTC. Translated, it gives CASSSQETRYF. The chain employs TRBV5-1 and TRBJ2-5; D not resolved. CDR3 size: 11 residues. The germline CDR1 and CDR2 sequences are SGHRS and YFSETQ.

The CDR3 bases are TGTGCCAGCAGCTTAGGTCCAGGGAGTAACGTGTTTTTT. Amino acid sequence: CASSLGPGSNVFF. The chain links TRBV7-2 to TRBJ1-4, with D possibly matching TRBD1 (5 bases). Germline CDR1 and CDR2: SGHTA and FQGNSA. The CDR3 consists of 13 residues. The germline V and J ends were trimmed by 1 base and 15 bases, with 15 bases remaining between them.

The DNA for the CDR3 is TGTGCCAGCGGAGACAGGGGCAGCTCCTACAATGAGCAGTTCTTC. Translation: CASGDRGSSYNEQFF. The chain joins TRBV18 to TRBJ2-1; TRBD1 matches 8 bases. The germline gives CDR1 KGHSH, CDR2 LQKENI. J gave up 0 bases and V 8 bases, and 6 bases lay outside the gene matches. The CDR3 runs to 15 residues.

This clonotype was found a few times. V gene TRBV7-9 combines with J gene TRBJ1-1; D possibly corresponds to TRBD1 (6 bases). The CDR3 length is 16 residues. Trimming left V 5 bases short and J 2 bases short, with 18 bases between. Germline lookup yields CDR1 SEHNR and CDR2 FQNEAQ (reference sequence). CDR3 DNA sequence: TGTGCCAGCAGCCCAACCCGGGGGCTAAGAAACACTGAAGCTTTCTTT. Its translation: CASSPTRGLRNTEAFF.

The CDR3 DNA is TGCAGTGCTATGGCCGGGACTTTTACTAGCACAGATACGCAGTATTTT. Its translation is CSAMAGTFTSTDTQYF. The chain joins TRBV20-1 to TRBJ2-3, with D possibly being TRBD2 (6 bases). V lost 4 bases, J lost 0 bases, and 17 bases lay in between. Germline V gives CDR1 DFQATT, CDR2 SNEGSKA (reference sequence). The CDR3 covers 16 residues.

The sample holds a few counts of this clonotype. This rearrangement joins TRBV7-2 to TRBJ2-1, with D possibly being TRBD2 (6 bases). The CDR3 has 15 amino acids. V was pared by 1 base and J by 7 bases, with 14 bases between. Germline-derived CDR1 and CDR2 are SGHTA and FQGNSA. The CDR3 DNA is TGTGCCAGCAGCTTAGTCCCGGGACTCAATAATGAGCAGTTCTTC. Protein sequence: CASSLVPGLNNEQFF.

The V and J genes are TRBV5-1 and TRBJ2-5; 10 nucleotides agree with TRBD2. The CDR3 totals 15 residues. The germline V gene has CDR1 SGHRS and CDR2 YFSETQ. V lost 2 bases and J lost 4; bases outside the gene matches: 5. CDR3 amino acids: CASSFSLAGVETQYF. The CDR3 nucleotides are TGCGCCAGCAGCTTTTCCCTAGCGGGAGTAGAGACCCAGTACTTC. The entire variable domain, with the rest obtained from reference TRBV5-1 and TRBJ2-5, is as follows: KAGVTQTPRYLIKTRGQQVTLSCSPISGHRSVSWYQQTPGQGLQFLFEYFSETQRNKGNFPGRFSGRQFSNSRSEMNVSTLELGDSALYLCASSFSLAGVETQYFGPGTRLLVL.

This rearrangement joins TRBV5-1 to TRBJ2-2, with D uncertain. V was cut by 2 bases and J by 6 bases, with 8 bases left in between. The CDR3 extends over 13 amino acids. Germline CDR1 SGHRS, CDR2 YFSETQ. CDR3: CASSFLGPGELFF. The DNA of the CDR3 is TGCGCCAGCAGCTTCCTAGGTCCCGGGGAGCTGTTTTTT.

This clonotype turned up a few times. V and J are TRBV5-1 and TRBJ2-1; the D gene could be TRBD1 or TRBD2 (7 bases each). CDR1 and CDR2 from the germline V gene are SGHRS and YFSETQ. This CDR3 comprises 17 residues. Deletions cut 3 bases from V and 7 bases from J, with 23 bases between. The CDR3 nucleotides are TGCGCCAGCAGCTCCGGAGGGGGGGGACAGAGGACTAATGAGCAGTTCTTC. Translated: CASSSGGGGQRTNEQFF.

This clonotype was seen more than once but under ten times. The V call is TRBV10-3, the J call TRBJ1-5, with 7 positions matching TRBD1. The CDR3 is made up of 14 amino acids. Germline assignment: CDR1 ENHRY and CDR2 SYGVKD. The V gene end was trimmed by 6 bases and the J gene end by 5 bases; junction bases not matched to a gene: 7. For the CDR3, the DNA is TGTGCCATCAGCTGGACAGGAACGGATCAGCCCCAGCATTTT. Translated, it gives CAISWTGTDQPQHF.